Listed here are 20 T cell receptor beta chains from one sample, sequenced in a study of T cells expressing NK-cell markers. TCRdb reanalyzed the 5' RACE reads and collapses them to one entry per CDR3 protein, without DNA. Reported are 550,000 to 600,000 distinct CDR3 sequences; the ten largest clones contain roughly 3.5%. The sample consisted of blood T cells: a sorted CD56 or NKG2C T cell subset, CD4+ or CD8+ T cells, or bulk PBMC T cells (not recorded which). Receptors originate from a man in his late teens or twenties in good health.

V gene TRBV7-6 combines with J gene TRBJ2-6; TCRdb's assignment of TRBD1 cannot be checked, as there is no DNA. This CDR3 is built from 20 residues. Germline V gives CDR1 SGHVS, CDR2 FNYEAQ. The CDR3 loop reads CASSRPSRQGGLSGANVLTF. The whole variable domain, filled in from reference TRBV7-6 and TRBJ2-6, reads GAGVSQSPRYKVTKRGQDVALRCDPISGHVSLYWYRQALGQGPEFLTYFNYEAQQDKSGLPNDRFSAERPEGSISTLTIQRTEQRDSAMYRCASSRPSRQGGLSGANVLTFGAGSRLTVL.

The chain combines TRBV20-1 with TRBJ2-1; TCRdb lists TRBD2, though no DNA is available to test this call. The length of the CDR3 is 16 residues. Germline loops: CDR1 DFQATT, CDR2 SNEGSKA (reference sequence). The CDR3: CSARGVGTSYLHEQFF.

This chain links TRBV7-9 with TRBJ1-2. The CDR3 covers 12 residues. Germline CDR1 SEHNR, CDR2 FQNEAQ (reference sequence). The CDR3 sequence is CASSARSGGYTF.

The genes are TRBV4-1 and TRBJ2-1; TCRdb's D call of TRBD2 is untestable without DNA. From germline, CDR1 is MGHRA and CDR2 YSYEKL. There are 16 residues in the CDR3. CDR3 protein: CASSQDPSGRANEQFF.

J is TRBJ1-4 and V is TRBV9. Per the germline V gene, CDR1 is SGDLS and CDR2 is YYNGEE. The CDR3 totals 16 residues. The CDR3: CASSADEGLANEKLFF.

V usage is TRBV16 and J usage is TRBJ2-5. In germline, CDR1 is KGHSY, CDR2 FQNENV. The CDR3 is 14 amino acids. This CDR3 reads CASSQSERGETQYF.

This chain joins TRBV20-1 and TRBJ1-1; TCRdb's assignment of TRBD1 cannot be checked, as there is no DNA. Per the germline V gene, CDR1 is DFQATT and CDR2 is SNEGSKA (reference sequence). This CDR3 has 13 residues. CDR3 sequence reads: CSARTPVPGEAFF.

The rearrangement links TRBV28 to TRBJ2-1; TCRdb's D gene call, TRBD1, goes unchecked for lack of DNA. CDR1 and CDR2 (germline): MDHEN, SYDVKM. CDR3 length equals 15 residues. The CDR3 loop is CASSSGQGSYNEQFF.

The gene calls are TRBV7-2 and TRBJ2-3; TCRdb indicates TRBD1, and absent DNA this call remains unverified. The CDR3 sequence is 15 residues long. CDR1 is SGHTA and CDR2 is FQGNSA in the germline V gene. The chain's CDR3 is CASSQVGRVTDTQYF.

The CDR3 sequence: CSVEGGRVVNEQFF. This chain joins TRBV29-1 and TRBJ2-1; TCRdb's assignment of TRBD1 cannot be checked, as there is no DNA. Germline CDR1 reads SQVTM; CDR2 reads ANQGSEA. The CDR3 runs 14 residues.

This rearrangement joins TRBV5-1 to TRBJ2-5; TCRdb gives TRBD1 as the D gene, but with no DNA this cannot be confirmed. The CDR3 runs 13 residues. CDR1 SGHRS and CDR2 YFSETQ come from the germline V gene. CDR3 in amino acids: CASSLSSGTGQYF.

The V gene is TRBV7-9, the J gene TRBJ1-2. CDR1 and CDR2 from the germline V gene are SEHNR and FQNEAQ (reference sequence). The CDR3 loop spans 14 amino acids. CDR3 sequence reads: CASSLAQSPYGYTF.

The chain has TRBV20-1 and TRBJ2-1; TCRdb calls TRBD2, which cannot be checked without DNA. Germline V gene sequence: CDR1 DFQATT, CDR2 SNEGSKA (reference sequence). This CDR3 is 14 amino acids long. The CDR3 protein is CSARRAGGPIFQFF.

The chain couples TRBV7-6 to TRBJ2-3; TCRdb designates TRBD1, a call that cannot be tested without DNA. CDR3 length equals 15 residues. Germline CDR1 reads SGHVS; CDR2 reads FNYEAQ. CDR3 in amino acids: CASSLQGATTDTQYF. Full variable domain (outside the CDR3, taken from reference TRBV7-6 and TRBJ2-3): GAGVSQSPRYKVTKRGQDVALRCDPISGHVSLYWYRQALGQGPEFLTYFNYEAQQDKSGLPNDRFSAERPEGSISTLTIQRTEQRDSAMYRCASSLQGATTDTQYFGPGTRLTVL.

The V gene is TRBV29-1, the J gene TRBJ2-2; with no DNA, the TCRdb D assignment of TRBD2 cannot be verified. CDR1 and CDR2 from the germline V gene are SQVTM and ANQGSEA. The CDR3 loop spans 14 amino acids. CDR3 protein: CSVAGLAAPRELFF.

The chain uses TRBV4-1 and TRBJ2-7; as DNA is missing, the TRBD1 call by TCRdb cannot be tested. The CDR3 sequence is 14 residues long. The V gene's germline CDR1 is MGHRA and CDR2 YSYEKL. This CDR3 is CASSQVKGVGEQYF.

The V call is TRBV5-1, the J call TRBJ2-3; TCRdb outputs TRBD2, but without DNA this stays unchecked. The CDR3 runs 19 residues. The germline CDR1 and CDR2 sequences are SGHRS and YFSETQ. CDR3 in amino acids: CASSPGLAGEGFGTDTQYF.

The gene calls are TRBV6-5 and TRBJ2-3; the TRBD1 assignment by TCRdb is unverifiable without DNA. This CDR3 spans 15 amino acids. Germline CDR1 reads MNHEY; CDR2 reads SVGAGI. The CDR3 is CASSSRDREVDTQYF.

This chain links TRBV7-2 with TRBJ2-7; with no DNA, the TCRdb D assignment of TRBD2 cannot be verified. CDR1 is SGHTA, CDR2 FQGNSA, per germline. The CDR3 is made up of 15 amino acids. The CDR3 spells CASSSSSGGTYEQYF.

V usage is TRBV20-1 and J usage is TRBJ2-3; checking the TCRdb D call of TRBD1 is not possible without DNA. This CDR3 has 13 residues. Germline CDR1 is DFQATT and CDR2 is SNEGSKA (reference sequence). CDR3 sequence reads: CSARGAGRDTQYF.